This T cell receptor (beta chain) was documented in a study of cytomegalovirus exposure and HLA in healthy donors. A multiplex PCR was run with 60 Vbeta primers and 13 Jbeta primers. Here immunoSEQ multiplex PCR was the method, and the copy in TCRdb shows in-frame clones only, minus some. The sample shows around 100,000 clones, around two thirds of them seen only once. V dropped 1 base and J dropped 8; count of bases not matched to a gene: 3. The CDR3 has 15 amino acids. The germline V gene has CDR1 SGHRS and CDR2 YFSETQ. This clone was picked up a small number of times. This rearrangement joins TRBV5-1 to TRBJ1-6, with 10 bases matching TRBD1. The sequenced material came from PBMCs. This TCR came from a man in his fifties in good health and CMV-seropositive. CDR3 residues: CASSLLGTGDSPLHF. DNA for the CDR3: TGCGCCAGCAGCTTGCTAGGGACAGGGGATTCACCCCTCCACTTT.